The text below deals with one TCR beta chain. This entry comes from a study of blood T cell repertoires in COVID-19. Germline V gene lookup returns CDR1 LNHDA and CDR2 SQIVND (reference sequence). CDR3 length: 15 residues. The trim removed 5 bases at V and 2 bases at J, leaving 6 bases unmatched. This table comes from immunoSEQ multiplex PCR, and its TCRdb copy is limited to in-frame clones, with some not included. In the table there are a few hundred thousand clones, roughly 84% of which are singletons. The sequencing input was peripheral blood. This receptor was identified in a woman of 80 years or more with acute or convalescent COVID-19. The gene calls are TRBV19 and TRBJ1-5, with 7 bases identical to TRBD1. CDR3 protein: CASSRDRVGNQPQHF. The DNA for the CDR3 is TGTGCCAGTAGTCGCGACAGGGTTGGCAATCAGCCCCAGCATTTT.